These 29 T cell receptor beta chains came from one sample sequenced in a study of shared clonotypes between healthy human individuals. TCRdb's table, derived via immunoSEQ multiplex PCR, lists solely in-frame clones and lacks some. The sample has more than 2 million clones; roughly 95% are singletons. The sample comprised naive CD4+ T cells sorted from blood. Documented subset: CD45RA+ positively selected. The source of these receptors is a man younger than 35 in good health.

The chain is built from TRBV4-3 and TRBJ2-7; D gene ambiguous. V was shortened by 2 bases and J by 1 base, with 12 bases between the two germline ends. The CDR3 spans 15 residues. Germline-derived CDR1 and CDR2 are LGHNA and YSLEER. The CDR3 here is CASSQLVGFSYEQYF. As DNA, the CDR3 is TGCGCCAGCAGCCAACTCGTGGGGTTTTCCTACGAGCAGTACTTC.

The chain carries TRBV11-1 and TRBJ2-7, with a weak D call TRBD2 (6 bases). The CDR3 consists of 13 residues. CDR1 and CDR2 from the germline V gene are SGHAT and FQDESV (reference sequence). The V gene lost 1 base and the J gene lost 7 bases, with 11 bases spanning the gap. CDR3 sequence reads: CASSLEEGREQYF. The CDR3 DNA is TGTGCCAGCAGCTTAGAGGAGGGGAGGGAGCAGTACTTC.

This clone was counted a single time. As DNA, the CDR3 is TGTGCCAGCAGCTTAGCAGACACAGGGGGTGGCTACACCTTC. It codes for CASSLADTGGGYTF. V is TRBV7-8 and J is TRBJ1-2; 8 bases match TRBD1. This CDR3 has 14 residues. The germline gives CDR1 SGHVS, CDR2 FQNEAQ. V dropped 0 bases and J dropped 7; count of bases not matched to a gene: 4. Using reference TRBV7-8 and TRBJ1-2 for the parts outside the CDR3, the full variable domain is GAGVSQSPRYKVAKRGQDVALRCDPISGHVSLFWYQQALGQGPEFLTYFQNEAQLDKSGLPSDRFFAERPEGSVSTLKIQRTQQEDSAVYLCASSLADTGGGYTFGSGTRLTVV.

The rearrangement uses TRBV30 and TRBJ1-6; 7 bases match TRBD1. After removal of 4 bases from V and 10 bases from J, the junction contained 16 bases not matched to a gene. Germline CDR1 GTSNPN, CDR2 SVGIG (reference sequence). The CDR3 has 16 amino acids. As DNA, the CDR3 is TGTGCCTGGACACCACGGGGGCAGGGGGTAGGCTCACCCCTCCACTTT. The encoded protein is CAWTPRGQGVGSPLHF.

This clone came up once. The identical CDR3 is also encoded by other nucleotide sequences in the sample. The J gene is TRBJ2-5, the V gene TRBV6-5, with a weak D call TRBD2 (6 bases). V dropped 5 bases and J dropped 2 bases, with 9 bases sitting between them. The CDR3 covers 13 residues. The germline V gene has CDR1 MNHEY and CDR2 SVGAGI. The CDR3 coding sequence is TGTGCCAGCAGTCGGCGGGGTCAAGAGACCCAGTACTTC. It yields the protein CASSRRGQETQYF.

This chain uses TRBV5-4 with TRBJ1-2; maybe TRBD1 (6 bases). The CDR3 extends over 14 amino acids. V lost 2 bases, J lost 4 bases, and 12 bases lay in between. Germline V CDR1 and CDR2: SGHNT, YYREEE (reference sequence). The CDR3 sequence is CASSFMTGPYGYTF. The CDR3 DNA sequence: TGTGCCAGCAGCTTCATGACAGGCCCCTATGGCTACACCTTC. Filled out from reference TRBV5-4 and TRBJ1-2, the complete variable domain reads ETGVTQSPTHLIKTRGQQVTLRCSSQSGHNTVSWYQQALGQGPQFIFQYYREEENGRGNFPPRFSGLQFPNYSSELNVNALELDDSALYLCASSFMTGPYGYTFGSGTRLTVV.

The V call is TRBV25-1, the J call TRBJ1-3; D is possibly TRBD1 (6 bases). The germline V and J ends were trimmed by 3 bases and 2 bases, with 11 bases remaining between them. Germline V gene sequence: CDR1 MGHDK, CDR2 SYGVNS. There are 15 residues in the CDR3. DNA of the CDR3: TGTGCCAGCAGTGACACAGGGTTCCCTGGAAACACCATATATTTT. It encodes CASSDTGFPGNTIYF.

This chain connects TRBV19 to TRBJ1-1; D is unclear. This CDR3 has 13 residues. From germline, CDR1 is LNHDA and CDR2 SQIVND (reference sequence). Between the trimmed V and J ends, which lost 7 bases and 2 bases, there was a span of 11 bases. CDR3 nucleotide sequence: TGTGCCAGTACCCTTACCACTAACACTGAAGCTTTCTTT. Its protein product is CASTLTTNTEAFF.

The V call is TRBV25-1, the J call TRBJ1-4; perhaps TRBD1 as D (6 bases). The germline V gene has CDR1 MGHDK and CDR2 SYGVNS. V shed 1 base and J shed 8 bases, with 14 bases lying between them. The CDR3 covers 15 residues. This CDR3 reads CASSESGGFGEKLFF. The CDR3 DNA reads TGTGCCAGCAGTGAATCTGGGGGCTTCGGGGAAAAACTGTTTTTT.

J is TRBJ1-1 and V is TRBV12-5, with D unclear. Trimming took 0 bases from V and 8 from J, leaving 4 bases between them. The CDR3 is 11 amino acids. Germline V gene sequence: CDR1 LGHNT, CDR2 FRNRAP. DNA for the CDR3: TGTGCTAGTGGTTTGGTAGGAGAAGCTTTCTTT. Translation: CASGLVGEAFF.

The V and J genes are TRBV6-6 and TRBJ1-6; 7 bases fit TRBD1. V was pared by 7 bases and J by 8 bases, with 8 bases of the junction left unmatched. Germline V gene sequence: CDR1 MNHNY, CDR2 SVGAGI (reference sequence). The CDR3 spans 14 residues. CDR3 loop: CASTRTGSDSPLHF. The CDR3, as DNA: TGTGCCAGCACCAGGACAGGATCGGATTCACCCCTCCACTTT.

The chain recombines TRBV7-2 with TRBJ2-3; the match to TRBD1 covers 10 bases. From germline, CDR1 is SGHTA and CDR2 FQGNSA. Losses at the gene ends were 8 bases for V and 4 bases for J; bases not matched to a gene: 6. CDR3 length: 14 amino acids. The CDR3 nucleotides are TGTGCCAGCCGAAGGGGACAGGGGCCAGATACGCAGTATTTT. Its translation: CASRRGQGPDTQYF.

Turning to this clone: The same CDR3 also results from other DNA sequences found in this sample. The chain recombines TRBV10-3 with TRBJ1-1; D might be TRBD1 (5 bases). Trimming removed 6 bases from V and 1 base from J, with 9 bases in between. The CDR3 sequence is 13 residues long. Looked up from germline, CDR1 is ENHRY and CDR2 is SYGVKD. CDR3 sequence reads: CAIRGTENTEAFF. The CDR3 DNA sequence: TGTGCCATCAGGGGGACCGAGAACACTGAAGCTTTCTTT.

This clone was seen only once. This chain connects TRBV30 to TRBJ1-5; the match to TRBD1 covers 7 bases. Germline CDR1 is GTSNPN and CDR2 is SVGIG (reference sequence). V was pared by 2 bases and J by 6 bases, with 13 bases of the junction left unmatched. The CDR3 totals 16 residues. Here the CDR3 reads CAWSHLGQGDGQPQHF. CDR3 sequence (DNA): TGTGCCTGGAGTCACCTGGGGCAGGGGGATGGTCAGCCCCAGCATTTT.

The rearrangement joins TRBV13 to TRBJ2-3; no clear D. V was clipped by 8 bases and J by 8 bases, with 11 bases between them. The CDR3 totals 11 residues. Germline CDR1 reads PRHDT; CDR2 reads FYEKMQ (reference sequence). CDR3 sequence (DNA): TGTGCCAGCGGTACGTCAGGTACGCAGTATTTT. It encodes CASGTSGTQYF.

This clone is a singleton in its sample. The V call is TRBV6-5, the J call TRBJ2-7, with D perhaps TRBD1 or TRBD2 (5 bases each). The CDR3 contains 16 residues. Trimming shortened V by 0 bases and J by 3 bases, and 15 bases separated the two germline ends. The germline gives CDR1 MNHEY, CDR2 SVGAGI. The CDR3 region has the DNA TGTGCCAGCAGTTACTCATCCCGGGACCACTACTACGAGCAGTACTTC. Its translation is CASSYSSRDHYYEQYF.

A remark on this clone: Other DNA sequences of this sample code for an identical CDR3. This rearrangement joins TRBV5-1 to TRBJ2-5, with 9 bases fitting TRBD2. The CDR3 consists of 15 residues. Trimming took 2 bases from V and 2 from J; bases not matched to a gene: 4. Germline loops: CDR1 SGHRS, CDR2 YFSETQ. CDR3 amino acids: CASSFQAGGQETQYF. As DNA, the CDR3 is TGCGCCAGCAGCTTTCAAGCGGGGGGACAAGAGACCCAGTACTTC.

CDR3 DNA sequence: TGTGCCAGCACTCGGGACAGGGGAGACTACGAGCAGTACTTC. Translation gives CASTRDRGDYEQYF. V is TRBV6-6 and J is TRBJ2-7; 10 nucleotides align to TRBD1. The germline gives CDR1 MNHNY, CDR2 SVGAGI (reference sequence). V lost 7 bases, J lost 3 bases, and 6 bases stayed unmatched. There are 14 residues in the CDR3.

This clone has just one count. The rearrangement links TRBV27 to TRBJ1-2; possibly TRBD1 for D (5 bases). The CDR3 has 14 residues. V lost 4 bases and J 3 bases, leaving 12 bases between the germline ends. CDR1 and CDR2 from the germline V gene are MNHEY and SMNVEV (reference sequence). CDR3 region: CASSSTVLDYGYTF. Here the CDR3 DNA reads TGTGCCAGCAGTTCGACAGTCTTGGACTATGGCTACACCTTC.

This clone was recorded only once. This chain joins TRBV15 and TRBJ2-1, with D possibly being TRBD2 (6 bases). Trimming took 4 bases from V and 10 from J, leaving 14 bases between them. The CDR3 is 13 amino acids. Germline V gives CDR1 LNHNV, CDR2 YYDKDF (reference sequence). Written as DNA, the CDR3 is TGTGCCACCAGCACACTTAAGGGAGGCGAGCAGTTCTTC. It encodes CATSTLKGGEQFF.

This sequence joins TRBV7-8 and TRBJ1-4; perhaps TRBD1 as D (6 bases). The CDR3 has 17 amino acids. The V and J ends lost 1 base and 7 bases respectively, with 19 bases between them. Germline CDR1 and CDR2: SGHVS and FQNEAQ. CDR3 sequence: CASSLDGRGRAGEKLFF. The CDR3 DNA reads TGTGCCAGCAGCTTAGATGGTCGGGGGCGCGCGGGTGAAAAACTGTTTTTT.

J is TRBJ1-1 and V is TRBV13, with D unclear. In germline, CDR1 is PRHDT, CDR2 FYEKMQ (reference sequence). The CDR3 covers 15 residues. Trimming took off 4 bases at V and 2 bases at J, with 14 bases between the two ends. This chain's CDR3 is CASSSGTIRNTEAFF. As DNA, the CDR3 is TGTGCCAGCAGCTCAGGAACCATCCGAAACACTGAAGCTTTCTTT.

This clone was seen once. CDR3 region: CASSEMSSSYNEQFF. For the CDR3, the DNA is TGTGCCAGCAGTGAAATGTCCAGCTCCTACAATGAGCAGTTCTTC. The chain couples TRBV6-1 to TRBJ2-1; no definite D call. The CDR3 runs to 15 residues. Germline CDR1 is MNHNS and CDR2 is SASEGT. The V gene lost 2 bases and the J gene lost 0 bases, with 8 bases spanning the gap.

The chain has TRBV9 and TRBJ1-4, with D possibly matching TRBD1 (6 bases). The CDR3 is 16 amino acids. Germline values: CDR1 SGDLS, CDR2 YYNGEE. Trimming shortened V by 3 bases and J by 0 bases, and 12 bases separated the two germline ends. The CDR3 bases are TGTGCCAGCAGCGCAGCACAGGGCTCAACTAATGAAAAACTGTTTTTT. Its translation: CASSAAQGSTNEKLFF.

The V and J genes are TRBV6-1 and TRBJ1-1; the D is unclear. CDR3 length: 16 residues. Germline CDR1 is MNHNS and CDR2 is SASEGT. V lost 1 base and J 5 bases, leaving 17 bases between the germline ends. CDR3 DNA sequence: TGTGCCAGCAGTGAAGTTGGAGGACCACTAGGGACTGAAGCTTTCTTT. This gives the protein CASSEVGGPLGTEAFF.

This chain connects TRBV5-1 to TRBJ2-7; 9 nucleotides align to TRBD2. The CDR3 extends over 14 amino acids. The V segment lost 3 bases and the J segment 4 bases; nucleotides outside the gene matches: 5. Germline V lookup: CDR1 SGHRS, CDR2 YFSETQ. The CDR3 region has the DNA TGCGCCAGCAGCTCGACTAGCGGAAAATACGAGCAGTACTTC. Translation gives CASSSTSGKYEQYF.

V gene TRBV9 combines with J gene TRBJ2-1; 11 bases are shared with TRBD2. The V gene's germline CDR1 is SGDLS and CDR2 YYNGEE. Trimming removed 4 bases from V and 7 bases from J; junction bases left unmatched: 13. CDR3 length equals 17 residues. The CDR3 loop reads CASSPPRASGRSNEQFF. CDR3 DNA: TGTGCCAGCAGCCCCCCCCGGGCTAGCGGGAGGTCGAATGAGCAGTTCTTC.

The genes are TRBV5-1 and TRBJ1-1; D uncertain. The length of the CDR3 is 13 residues. Deletions cut 2 bases from V and 2 bases from J, with 7 bases between. Germline CDR1 and CDR2: SGHRS and YFSETQ. CDR3 region: CASSFNPNTEAFF. CDR3 nucleotide sequence: TGCGCCAGCAGCTTTAATCCAAACACTGAAGCTTTCTTT.

The chain carries TRBV15 and TRBJ1-2, with D unresolved. Trimming took 0 bases from V and 4 from J, leaving 12 bases between them. The CDR3 covers 15 residues. The germline CDR1 and CDR2 sequences are LNHNV and YYDKDF (reference sequence). The chain's CDR3 is CATSRDRGRTYGYTF. CDR3 DNA sequence: TGTGCCACCAGCAGAGATCGAGGCAGAACCTATGGCTACACCTTC.